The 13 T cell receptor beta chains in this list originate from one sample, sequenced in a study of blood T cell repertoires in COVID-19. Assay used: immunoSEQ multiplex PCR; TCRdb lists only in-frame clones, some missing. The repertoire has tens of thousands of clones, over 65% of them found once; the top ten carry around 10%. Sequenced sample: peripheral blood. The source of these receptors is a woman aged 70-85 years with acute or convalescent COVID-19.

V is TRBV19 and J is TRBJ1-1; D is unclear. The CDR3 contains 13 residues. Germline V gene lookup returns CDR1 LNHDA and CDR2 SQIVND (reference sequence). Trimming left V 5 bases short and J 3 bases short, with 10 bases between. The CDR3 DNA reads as TGTGCCAGTAGTGACCGGGGTGACACTGAAGCTTTCTTT. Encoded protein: CASSDRGDTEAFF.

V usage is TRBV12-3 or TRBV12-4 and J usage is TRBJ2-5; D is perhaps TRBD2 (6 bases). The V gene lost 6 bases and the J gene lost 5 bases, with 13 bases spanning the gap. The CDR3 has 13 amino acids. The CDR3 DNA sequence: TGTGCCAGCAGCCCTGTGGAGGGGGAGACCCAGTACTTC. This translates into CASSPVEGETQYF.

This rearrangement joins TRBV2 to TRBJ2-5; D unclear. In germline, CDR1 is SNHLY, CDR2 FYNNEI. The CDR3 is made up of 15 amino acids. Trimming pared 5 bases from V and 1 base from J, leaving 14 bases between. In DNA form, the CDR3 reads TGTGCCAGCAGTAGACTCTTCCTCCCCCAAGAGACCCAGTACTTC. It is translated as CASSRLFLPQETQYF.

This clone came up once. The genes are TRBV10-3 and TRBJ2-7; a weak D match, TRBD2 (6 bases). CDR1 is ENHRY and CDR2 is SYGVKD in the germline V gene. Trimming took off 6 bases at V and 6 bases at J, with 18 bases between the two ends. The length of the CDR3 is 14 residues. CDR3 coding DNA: TGTGCCATCAGCCCTTCAGGAGGGACCTTCGAGCAGTACTTC. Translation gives CAISPSGGTFEQYF.

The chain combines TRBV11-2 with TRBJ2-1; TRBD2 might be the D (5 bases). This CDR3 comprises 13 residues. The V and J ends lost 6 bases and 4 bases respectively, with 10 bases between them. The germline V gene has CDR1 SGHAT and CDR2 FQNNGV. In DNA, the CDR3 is TGTGCCAGCAGGACGGGGAATTACAATGAGCAGTTCTTC. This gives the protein CASRTGNYNEQFF.

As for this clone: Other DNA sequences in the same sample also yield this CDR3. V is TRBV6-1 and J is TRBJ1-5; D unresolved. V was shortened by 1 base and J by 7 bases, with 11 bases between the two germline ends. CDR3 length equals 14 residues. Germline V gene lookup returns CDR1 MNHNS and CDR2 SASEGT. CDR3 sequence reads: CASSEGQARQPQHF. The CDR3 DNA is TGTGCCAGCAGTGAAGGCCAGGCCAGACAGCCCCAGCATTTT.

For the CDR3, the DNA is TGTGCCAGCAGGGGCTTTGATGGCTACACCTTC. The encoded protein is CASRGFDGYTF. This rearrangement joins TRBV28 to TRBJ1-2; D unresolved. Germline loops: CDR1 MDHEN, CDR2 SYDVKM. V shed 6 bases and J shed 6 bases, with 8 bases lying between them. This CDR3 region has 11 residues.

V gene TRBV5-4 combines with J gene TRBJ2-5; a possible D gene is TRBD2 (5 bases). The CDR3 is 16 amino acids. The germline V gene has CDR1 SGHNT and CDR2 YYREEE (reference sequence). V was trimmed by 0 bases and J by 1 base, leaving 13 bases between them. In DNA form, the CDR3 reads TGTGCCAGCAGCTTGGGTACTAGGATAAGCCAAGAGACCCAGTACTTC. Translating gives CASSLGTRISQETQYF.

The DNA for the CDR3 is TGTGCCAGCAGCCCAGGGGAGATGAACACTGAAGCTTTCTTT. It translates to CASSPGEMNTEAFF. The genes are TRBV11-3 and TRBJ1-1; possible D gene TRBD1, 6 bases. V was shortened by 5 bases and J by 0 bases, with 10 bases between the two germline ends. Germline V CDR1 and CDR2: SGHNT, YENEEA. The CDR3 spans 14 residues.

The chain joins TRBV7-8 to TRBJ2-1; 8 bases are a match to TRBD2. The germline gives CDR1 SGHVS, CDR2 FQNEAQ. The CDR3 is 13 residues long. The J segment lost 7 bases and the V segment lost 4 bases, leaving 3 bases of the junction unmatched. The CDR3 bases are TGTGCCAGCAGCTCTAGCGGGTTGAATGAGCAGTTCTTC. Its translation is CASSSSGLNEQFF.

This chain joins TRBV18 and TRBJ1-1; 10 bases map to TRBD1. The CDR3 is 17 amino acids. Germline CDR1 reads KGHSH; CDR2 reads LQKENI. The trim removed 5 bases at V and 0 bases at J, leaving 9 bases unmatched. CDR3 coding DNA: TGTGCCAGCTCAAAAAGTCCCGGGACAGGGGTGAACACTGAAGCTTTCTTT. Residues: CASSKSPGTGVNTEAFF. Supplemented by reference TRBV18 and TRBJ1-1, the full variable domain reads NAGVMQNPRHLVRRRGQEARLRCSPMKGHSHVYWYRQLPEEGLKFMVYLQKENIIDESGMPKERFSAEFPKEGPSILRIQQVVRGDSAAYFCASSKSPGTGVNTEAFFGQGTRLTVV.

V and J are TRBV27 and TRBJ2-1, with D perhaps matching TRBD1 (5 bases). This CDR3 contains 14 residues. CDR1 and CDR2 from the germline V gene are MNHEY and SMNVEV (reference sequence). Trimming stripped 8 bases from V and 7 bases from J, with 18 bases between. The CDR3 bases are TGTGCCAGCCGCAACTGGACGGACACGAATGAGCAGTTCTTC. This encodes CASRNWTDTNEQFF.

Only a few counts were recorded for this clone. Written as DNA, the CDR3 is TGTGCCAGCAGCTTAAAGGTTAGCGGGGCTTACAATGAGCAGTTCTTC. It encodes CASSLKVSGAYNEQFF. This chain joins TRBV7-3 and TRBJ2-1; 8 bases are shared with TRBD2. The germline gives CDR1 SGHTA, CDR2 FQGTGA. J was trimmed by 4 bases and V by 1 base; bases with no gene match: 6. This CDR3 has 16 amino acids.